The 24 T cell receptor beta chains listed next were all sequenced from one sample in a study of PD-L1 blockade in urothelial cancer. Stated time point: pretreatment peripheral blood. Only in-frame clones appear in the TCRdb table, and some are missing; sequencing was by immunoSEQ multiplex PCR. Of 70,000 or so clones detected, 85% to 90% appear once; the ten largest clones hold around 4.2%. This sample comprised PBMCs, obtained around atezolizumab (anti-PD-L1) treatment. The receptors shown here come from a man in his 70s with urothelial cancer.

For the CDR3, the DNA is TGTGCCAGCAGTTACTCGACAATTGGAAACACCATATATTTT. It encodes CASSYSTIGNTIYF. The chain uses TRBV6-6 and TRBJ1-3, with D hard to call. Germline V gene sequence: CDR1 MNHNY, CDR2 SVGAGI (reference sequence). The CDR3 loop spans 14 amino acids. V gave up 0 bases and J gave up 3 bases, with 6 bases separating them.

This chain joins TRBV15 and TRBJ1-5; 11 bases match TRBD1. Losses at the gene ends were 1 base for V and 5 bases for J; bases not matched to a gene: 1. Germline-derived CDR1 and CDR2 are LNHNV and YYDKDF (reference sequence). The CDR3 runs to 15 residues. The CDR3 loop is CATSRAGQGDQPQHF. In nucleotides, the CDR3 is TGTGCCACCAGCAGAGCGGGACAGGGGGATCAGCCCCAGCATTTT.

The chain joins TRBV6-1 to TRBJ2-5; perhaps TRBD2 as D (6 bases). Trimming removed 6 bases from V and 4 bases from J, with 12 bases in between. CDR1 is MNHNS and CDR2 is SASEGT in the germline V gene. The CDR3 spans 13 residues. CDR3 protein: CASSRGTGETQYF. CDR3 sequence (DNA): TGTGCCAGCAGCCGGGGGACGGGAGAGACCCAGTACTTC.

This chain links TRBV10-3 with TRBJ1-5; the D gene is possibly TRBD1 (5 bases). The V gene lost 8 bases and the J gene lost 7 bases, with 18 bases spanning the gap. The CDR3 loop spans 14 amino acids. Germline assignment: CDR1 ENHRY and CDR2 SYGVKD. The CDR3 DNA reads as TGTGCCATCTCCAATGCGGGGGAAGGGCAGCCCCAGCATTTT. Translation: CAISNAGEGQPQHF.

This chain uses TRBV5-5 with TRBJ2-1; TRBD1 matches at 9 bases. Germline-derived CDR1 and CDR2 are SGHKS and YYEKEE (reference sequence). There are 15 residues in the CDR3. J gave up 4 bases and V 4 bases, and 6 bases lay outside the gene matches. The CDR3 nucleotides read TGTGCCAGCAGCATAGGACAGGGGCGATACAATGAGCAGTTCTTC. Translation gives CASSIGQGRYNEQFF.

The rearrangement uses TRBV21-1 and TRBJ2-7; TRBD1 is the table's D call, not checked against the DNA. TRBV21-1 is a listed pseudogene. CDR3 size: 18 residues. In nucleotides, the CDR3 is TGTGCCAGCAGCAAAGCAAAGGGTGGACAGGGCCACTCCTACGAGCAGTACTTC. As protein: CASSKAKGGQGHSYEQYF.

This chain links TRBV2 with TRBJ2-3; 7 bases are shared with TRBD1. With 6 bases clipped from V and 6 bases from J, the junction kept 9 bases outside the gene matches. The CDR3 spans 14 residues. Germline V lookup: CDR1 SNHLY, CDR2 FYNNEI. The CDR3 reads CASSRGRPADTQYF. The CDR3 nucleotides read TGTGCCAGCAGCAGGGGGAGACCCGCTGATACGCAGTATTTT.

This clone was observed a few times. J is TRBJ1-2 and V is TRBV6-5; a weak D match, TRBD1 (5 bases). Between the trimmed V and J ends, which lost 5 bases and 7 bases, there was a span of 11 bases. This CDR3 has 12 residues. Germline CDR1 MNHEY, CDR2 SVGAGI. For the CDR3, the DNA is TGTGCCAGCAGTCCCACGGGGGTTGGCTACACCTTC. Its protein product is CASSPTGVGYTF.

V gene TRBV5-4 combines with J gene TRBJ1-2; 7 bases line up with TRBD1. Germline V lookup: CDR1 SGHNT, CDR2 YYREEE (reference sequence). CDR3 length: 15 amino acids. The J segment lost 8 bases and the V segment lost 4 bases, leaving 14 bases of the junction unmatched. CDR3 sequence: CASSTGDGTPYGYTF. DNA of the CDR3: TGTGCCAGCAGCACAGGGGACGGGACGCCATACGGCTACACCTTC.

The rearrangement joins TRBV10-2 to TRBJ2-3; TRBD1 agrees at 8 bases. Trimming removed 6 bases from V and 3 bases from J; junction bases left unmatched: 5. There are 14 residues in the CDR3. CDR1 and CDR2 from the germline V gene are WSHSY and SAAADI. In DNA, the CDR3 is TGCGCCAGCAGAGTTGACAGGGGAACAGATACGCAGTATTTT. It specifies CASRVDRGTDTQYF.

The CDR3 sequence is CASSLGQYNEQFF. The CDR3 DNA reads TGTGCCAGCAGCCTGGGGCAGTACAATGAGCAGTTCTTC. The rearrangement joins TRBV11-2 to TRBJ2-1; D possibly corresponds to TRBD1 (5 bases). The germline V and J ends were trimmed by 5 bases and 4 bases, with 9 bases remaining between them. The germline gives CDR1 SGHAT, CDR2 FQNNGV. The CDR3 has 13 amino acids.

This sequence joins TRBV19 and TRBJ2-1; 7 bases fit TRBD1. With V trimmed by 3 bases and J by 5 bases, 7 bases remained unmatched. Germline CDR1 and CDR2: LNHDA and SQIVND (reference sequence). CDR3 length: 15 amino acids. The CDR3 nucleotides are TGTGCCAGTAGTATTGGGGACAGTACGCACAATGAGCAGTTCTTC. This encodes CASSIGDSTHNEQFF.

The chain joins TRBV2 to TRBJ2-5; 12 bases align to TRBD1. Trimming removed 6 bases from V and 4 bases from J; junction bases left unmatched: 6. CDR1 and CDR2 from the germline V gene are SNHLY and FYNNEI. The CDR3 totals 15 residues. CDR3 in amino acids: CASSRPGQGAETQYF. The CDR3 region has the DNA TGTGCCAGCAGCCGACCGGGACAGGGGGCAGAGACCCAGTACTTC.

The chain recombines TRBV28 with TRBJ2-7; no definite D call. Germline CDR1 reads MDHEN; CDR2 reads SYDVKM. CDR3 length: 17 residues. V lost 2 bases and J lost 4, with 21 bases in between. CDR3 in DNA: TGTGCCAGCAGTTTACAGAAGCGAATCCCGAGTAGGTACGAGCAGTACTTC. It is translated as CASSLQKRIPSRYEQYF. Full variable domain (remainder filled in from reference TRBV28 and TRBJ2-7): DVKVTQSSRYLVKRTGEKVFLECVQDMDHENMFWYRQDPGLGLRLIYFSYDVKMKEKGDIPEGYSVSREKKERFSLILESASTNQTSMYLCASSLQKRIPSRYEQYFGPGTRLTVT.

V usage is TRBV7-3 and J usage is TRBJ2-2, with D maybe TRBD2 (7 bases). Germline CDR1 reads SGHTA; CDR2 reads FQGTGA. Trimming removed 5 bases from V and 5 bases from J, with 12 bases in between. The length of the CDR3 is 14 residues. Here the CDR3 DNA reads TGTGCCAGCAGCCTAGGGGGGGATACCGGGGAGCTGTTTTTT. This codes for CASSLGGDTGELFF.

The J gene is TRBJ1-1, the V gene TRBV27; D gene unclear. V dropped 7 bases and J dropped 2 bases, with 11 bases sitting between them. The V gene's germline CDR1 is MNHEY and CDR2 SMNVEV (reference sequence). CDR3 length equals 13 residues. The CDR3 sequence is CASNGQANTEAFF. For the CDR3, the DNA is TGTGCCAGCAATGGTCAGGCCAACACTGAAGCTTTCTTT.

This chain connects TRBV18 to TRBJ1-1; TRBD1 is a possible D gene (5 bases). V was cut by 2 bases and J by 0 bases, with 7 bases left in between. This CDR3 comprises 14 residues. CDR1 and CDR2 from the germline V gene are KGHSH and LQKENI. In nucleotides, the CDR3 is TGTGCCAGCTCACCAGGACAAATGAACACTGAAGCTTTCTTT. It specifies CASSPGQMNTEAFF.

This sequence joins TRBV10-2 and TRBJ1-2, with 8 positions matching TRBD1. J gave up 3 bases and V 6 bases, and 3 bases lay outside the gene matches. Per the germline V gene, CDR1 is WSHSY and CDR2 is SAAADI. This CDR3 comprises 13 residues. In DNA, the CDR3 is TGCGCCAGCAGCCCAGGGGGCGACTATGGCTACACCTTC. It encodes CASSPGGDYGYTF.

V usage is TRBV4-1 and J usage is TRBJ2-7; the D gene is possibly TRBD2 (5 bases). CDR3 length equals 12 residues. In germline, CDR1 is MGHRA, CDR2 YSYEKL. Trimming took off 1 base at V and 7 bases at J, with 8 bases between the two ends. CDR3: CASSQGESEQYF. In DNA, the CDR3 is TGCGCCAGCAGCCAAGGGGAGAGTGAGCAGTACTTC.

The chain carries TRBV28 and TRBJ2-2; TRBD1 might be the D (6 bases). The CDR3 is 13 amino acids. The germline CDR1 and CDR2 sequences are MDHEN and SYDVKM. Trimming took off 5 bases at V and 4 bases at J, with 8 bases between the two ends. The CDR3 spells CASSTGITGELFF. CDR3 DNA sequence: TGTGCCAGCAGTACAGGGATCACCGGGGAGCTGTTTTTT.

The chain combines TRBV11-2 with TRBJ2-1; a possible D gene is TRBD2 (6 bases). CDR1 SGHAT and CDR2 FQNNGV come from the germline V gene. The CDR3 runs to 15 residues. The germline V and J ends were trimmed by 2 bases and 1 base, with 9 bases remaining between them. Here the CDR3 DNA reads TGTGCCAGCAGCTTAAGGGACTTATCCTACAATGAGCAGTTCTTC. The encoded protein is CASSLRDLSYNEQFF.

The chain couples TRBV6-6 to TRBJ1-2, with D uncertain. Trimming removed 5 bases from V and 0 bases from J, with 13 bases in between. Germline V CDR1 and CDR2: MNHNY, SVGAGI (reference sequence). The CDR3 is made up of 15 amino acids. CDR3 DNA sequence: TGTGCCAGCAGTCCCTCTTCACATGCTAACTATGGCTACACCTTC. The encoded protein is CASSPSSHANYGYTF.

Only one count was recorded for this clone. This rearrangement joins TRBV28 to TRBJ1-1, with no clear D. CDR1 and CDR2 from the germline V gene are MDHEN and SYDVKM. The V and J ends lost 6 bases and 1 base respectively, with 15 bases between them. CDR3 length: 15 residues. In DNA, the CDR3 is TGTGCCAGCAGGCGAACTAGACCGTCGAACACTGAAGCTTTCTTT. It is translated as CASRRTRPSNTEAFF.

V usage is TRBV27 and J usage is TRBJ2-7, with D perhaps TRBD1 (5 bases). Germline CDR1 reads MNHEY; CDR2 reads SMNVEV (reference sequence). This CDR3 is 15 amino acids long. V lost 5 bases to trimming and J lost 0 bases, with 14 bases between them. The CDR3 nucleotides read TGTGCCAGCAGTCTAATTTACAGGAGCTCCTACGAGCAGTACTTC. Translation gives CASSLIYRSSYEQYF.